The text below deals with one T cell receptor beta chain. The target antigen is unknown. The CDR3 is made up of 15 amino acids. Trimming removed 1 base from V and 6 bases from J, with 13 bases in between. The germline CDR1 and CDR2 sequences are SEHNR and FQNEAQ (reference sequence). The data stem from a study of CD8+CD57+ T cells in acquired aplastic anemia. About the study: On average, sorted CD4+ and CD8+ cells gave roughly 3 ug of DNA.

Profiles of TCR beta VDJ and CDR3 were generated from a genomic DNA template. TCRdb re-called the reads with MiXCR, one entry per CDR3 protein. The table has a few hundred thousand distinct CDR3 sequences, over 60% seen once; the top ten hold 25% to 30%. General study results and limits: In CD8+ cells, Simpson's diversity showed no significant difference between patients and controls.

Sequencing was carried out using sorted CD4+, CD8+, or CD8+CD57+ T cells (not recorded which) from PBMCs. The TCR was taken from a human donor in good health. The V gene is TRBV7-9, the J gene TRBJ2-1; D remains unclear. This CDR3 reads CASSLVVGPLNEQFF. The CDR3 bases are TGTGCCAGCAGCTTAGTCGTAGGGCCACTCAATGAGCAGTTCTTC.